This TCR beta chain was sequenced for a study of CD8 T cells in acute hepatitis C reinfection. The study's findings and limits: TRBV04 and TRBV06 were preferentially used in all groups, not explained by naive pool overrepresentation. Regardless of outcome, roughly 13 public clonotypes appeared, one using V04-02/J02-02.

In regard to this clone: As yet, its antigen is unknown.

V gave up 4 bases and J gave up 3 bases, with 13 bases separating them. The CDR3 is made up of 15 amino acids. CDR1 is MNHEY, CDR2 SMNVEV, per germline (reference sequence). Specified time point: naive CD8 control sorted from an acute-time-point sample. Surface staining used CD3, CD8 and CD45RO, with dead cells excluded. Profiling relied on immunoSEQ multiplex PCR, and the TCRdb table lists in-frame clones only, not all of them. The sample has around 36,000 clones, 80% to 90% seen once. The specimen was naive CD8+ T cells from PBMCs. The chain joins TRBV27 to TRBJ1-5; D is unresolved. The clonotype was recovered from a woman aged 18-30 years who spontaneously cleared hepatitis C infection. The CDR3 DNA reads TGTGCCAGCAGTTATGGAGGGTACGACAATCAGCCCCAGCATTTT. Its translation is CASSYGGYDNQPQHF.